A single sample gave rise to the 16 T cell receptor beta chains below, sequenced in a study of blood T cells in healthy people across ages (dated by TCRdb to the mid-2010s). Library preparation employed 5' RACE. The run used an Illumina HiSeq 2500. A second PCR of about 6 to 12 cycles was run with a J-beta primer mix and a sample-barcoded 5' primer. Using fastp trimming at Q25 and MiXCR clonotype assembly, TCRdb reanalyzed the public sequencing data and kept in-frame beta chains. Each record represents a unique CDR3 protein, reported with the most common genes and DNA among its rows. This sample is represented by 800,000 or so distinct CDR3 sequences; approximately 25% of them were singletons. The ten largest clones capture under 4% of the sample. The same data also contributed to another study, on T cells of mothers and their children.

The sample consisted of blood. The receptors originated from a boy aged 5 to 17 in good health.

This clonotype was counted only a few times. V usage is TRBV20-1 and J usage is TRBJ1-5, with D perhaps TRBD1 (5 bases). Germline V CDR1 and CDR2: DFQATT, SNEGSKA (reference sequence). The CDR3 is 13 residues long. V was pared by 5 bases and J by 6 bases, with 14 bases between. CDR3 DNA: TGCAGTGCTCCCCCTCCTGGGGGTCAGCCCCAGCATTTT. This translates into CSAPPPGGQPQHF.

The CDR3 sequence: CSATNARAENNSPLHF. The CDR3 nucleotides are TGCAGTGCCACTAACGCTCGGGCGGAGAATAATTCACCCCTCCACTTT. This chain joins TRBV20-1 and TRBJ1-6, with unresolved D. Trimming cost V 6 bases and J 5 bases, with 20 bases left between them. The CDR3 sequence is 16 residues long. The germline V gene has CDR1 DFQATT and CDR2 SNEGSKA (reference sequence).

Only a few counts were recorded for this clonotype. The J gene is TRBJ2-5, the V gene TRBV7-9; 10 bases match TRBD1. Germline V gene data show CDR1 as SEHNR and CDR2 as FQNEAQ (reference sequence). V gave up 5 bases and J gave up 4 bases; unmatched junction bases: 7. The CDR3 runs 15 residues. The CDR3 coding sequence is TGTGCCAGCAGCGCGACAGGGGGCCTCCGAGAGACCCAGTACTTC. This sequence encodes CASSATGGLRETQYF.

This chain uses TRBV5-1 with TRBJ1-5; D is ambiguous. Germline lookup yields CDR1 SGHRS and CDR2 YFSETQ. The germline V and J ends were trimmed by 0 bases and 7 bases, with 14 bases remaining between them. The CDR3 consists of 15 residues. The CDR3 nucleotides read TGCGCCAGCAGCTTGGAAGGCGGGTACGGGCAGCCCCAGCATTTT. Translating it yields CASSLEGGYGQPQHF.

This clonotype was picked up a small number of times. The CDR3 protein is CASRPRGVGTEAFF. The CDR3, as DNA: TGTGCCAGCAGACCAAGGGGGGTTGGCACTGAAGCTTTCTTT. This sequence joins TRBV28 and TRBJ1-1; D possibly corresponds to TRBD1 (6 bases). V lost 6 bases, J lost 4 bases, and 15 bases lay in between. The germline V gene encodes CDR1 MDHEN and CDR2 SYDVKM. The CDR3 covers 14 residues.

This clonotype was recorded a few times. The chain employs TRBV5-1 and TRBJ2-1, with 9 bases identical to TRBD2. V was clipped by 1 base and J by 8 bases; unmatched bases: 13. CDR1 SGHRS and CDR2 YFSETQ come from the germline V gene. This CDR3 spans 17 amino acids. The CDR3 is CASSLRVAGVLFDEQFF. The CDR3 DNA follows: TGCGCCAGCAGCTTGCGGGTAGCGGGGGTCCTATTCGATGAGCAGTTCTTC.

The J gene is TRBJ2-5, the V gene TRBV27; 7 positions agree with TRBD2. V was clipped by 6 bases and J by 5 bases; unmatched bases: 12. Germline loops: CDR1 MNHEY, CDR2 SMNVEV (reference sequence). CDR3 size: 15 residues. The CDR3 DNA follows: TGTGCCAGCAGCACCGGGACTACCGCTCGTGAGACCCAGTACTTC. This encodes CASSTGTTARETQYF.

The genes are TRBV27 and TRBJ2-3, with 8 bases fitting TRBD2. Germline loops: CDR1 MNHEY, CDR2 SMNVEV (reference sequence). The CDR3 sequence is 15 residues long. V gave up 2 bases and J gave up 4 bases; unmatched junction bases: 5. DNA of the CDR3: TGTGCCAGCAGTTTACCGGGACTAGGAGCAGATACGCAGTATTTT. Its protein is CASSLPGLGADTQYF.

This clonotype has a handful of counts. This rearrangement joins TRBV7-2 to TRBJ2-5, with a tentative D call TRBD2 (5 bases). The end of the DNA aligns better with TRBJ2-1, so the J call may be wrong. From germline, CDR1 is SGHTA and CDR2 FQGNSA. CDR3 length: 12 amino acids. CDR3: CASSRGSAEQFF. CDR3 nucleotides: TGTGCCAGCAGCCGAGGGAGTGCTGAGCAGTTCTTC.

V and J are TRBV20-1 and TRBJ2-7; tentatively, D is TRBD1 or TRBD2 (6 bases each). This CDR3 has 14 amino acids. Per the germline V gene, CDR1 is DFQATT and CDR2 is SNEGSKA (reference sequence). The chain's CDR3 is CNPITGANSYEQYF. CDR3 nucleotide sequence: TGCAATCCGATAACGGGGGCCAACTCCTACGAGCAGTACTTC.

The gene calls are TRBV28 and TRBJ2-7; TRBD1 aligns across 8 bases. Germline CDR1 reads MDHEN; CDR2 reads SYDVKM. The CDR3 extends over 14 amino acids. V was clipped by 6 bases and J by 3 bases; unmatched bases: 7. CDR3 DNA sequence: TGTGCCAGCAGGATGGACAGGGCTTTCTACGAGCAGTACTTC. Its translation is CASRMDRAFYEQYF. The variable domain in full, with the rest retrieved from reference TRBV28 and TRBJ2-7, is DVKVTQSSRYLVKRTGEKVFLECVQDMDHENMFWYRQDPGLGLRLIYFSYDVKMKEKGDIPEGYSVSREKKERFSLILESASTNQTSMYLCASRMDRAFYEQYFGPGTRLTVT.

The count of this clonotype is one. The V and J genes are TRBV5-1 and TRBJ1-1, with unresolved D. Germline assignment: CDR1 SGHRS and CDR2 YFSETQ. V was shortened by 0 bases and J by 1 base, with 10 bases between the two germline ends. The CDR3 length is 15 residues. The CDR3: CASSLGVRENTEAFF. In DNA, the CDR3 is TGCGCCAGCAGCTTGGGGGTTCGGGAGAACACTGAAGCTTTCTTT.

The sample holds a few counts of this clonotype. In DNA form, the CDR3 reads TGTGCCAGCAGTTTAGAGGTAGGGAATGAGCAGTTCTTC. Its protein is CASSLEVGNEQFF. This chain connects TRBV27 to TRBJ2-1; no clear D gene. Germline V gene data show CDR1 as MNHEY and CDR2 as SMNVEV (reference sequence). V was trimmed by 2 bases and J by 7 bases, leaving 9 bases between them. The CDR3 length is 13 residues.

This clonotype has only a few counts. The V gene is TRBV20-1, the J gene TRBJ2-1; 8 bases agree with TRBD2. The CDR3 consists of 15 residues. Germline CDR1 and CDR2: DFQATT and SNEGSKA (reference sequence). V shed 0 bases and J 6 bases; nucleotides not matched to a gene: 7. DNA of the CDR3: TGCAGTGCTAGAGATTCTCGGACTAGCTCCAATGAGCAGTTCTTC. The encoded protein is CSARDSRTSSNEQFF.

The chain has TRBV6-1 and TRBJ2-1; the D gene is possibly TRBD1 (6 bases). CDR3 size: 18 residues. Per germline, CDR1 MNHNS and CDR2 SASEGT. Trimming cost V 8 bases and J 4 bases, with 27 bases left between them. Here the CDR3 DNA reads TGTGCCAGCCCGAGAGGATTGGTACAGGGAGAAAGGTACAATGAGCAGTTCTTC. Its translation is CASPRGLVQGERYNEQFF.

A word on this clonotype: One end of the junction varies from germline; a read error may be responsible. The rearrangement joins TRBV5-4 to TRBJ2-7, with D unresolved. CDR3 length: 12 residues. Germline CDR1 is SGHNT and CDR2 is YYREEE (reference sequence). CDR3 in DNA: TGTGCCGGCAGCTTGGGGAAGGGAGAGCAGTACTTC. It encodes CAGSLGKGEQYF.